This T cell receptor (beta chain) was captured in a study of beta chain features in type 1 diabetes. General study findings and limits: In the patient group, naive, central memory and Treg TCRB repertoires seemed more alike than in the healthy donor group. Shorter TCRB CDR3s, moderately but significantly so, marked every one of the four CD4+ subsets in Type 1 diabetes patients. Resolution of whether HLA type affects TCRB rearrangement was not achieved here. Patients with type 1 diabetes carried fewer insertions and had more deletions at their VDJ junctions.

Reverse transcription of all isolated RNA meant that expressed TCRB transcripts were sequenced. There were millions of reads on average in the naive, central memory and regulatory T cell samples. Here immunoSEQ multiplex PCR was the method, and the copy in TCRdb shows in-frame clones only, minus some. The sample records some 70,000 clones, approximately 50% being singletons. V shed 0 bases and J shed 8 bases, with 20 bases lying between them. CDR3 length: 16 residues. Germline V gene lookup returns CDR1 SGHRS and CDR2 YFSETQ. In its sample, this clone was seen a few times. Its target is not known. The receptor's source is a man in his thirties or forties with type 1 diabetes. Sequencing was done on a sample of central memory CD4+ T cells from blood. The genes are TRBV5-1 and TRBJ1-2; the D gene is possibly TRBD1 (5 bases). In DNA form, the CDR3 reads TGCGCCAGCAGCTTGGCCGGAGGGACCCTCTCGGGCGGCTACACCTTC. It translates to CASSLAGGTLSGGYTF.